These T cell receptor beta chains were read from a single sample in a study of shared clonotypes between healthy human individuals. The repertoire was sequenced with immunoSEQ multiplex PCR; TCRdb's copy has only in-frame clones and lacks some. This sample has approximately 810,000 clones, with around 92% found just once. The sequenced sample consisted of naive CD8+ T cells sorted from blood. These receptor sequences come from a young man in good health. The CDR3 runs from the conserved cysteine through the conserved F or W. D genes are given only for firm matches. Size values are once, few and many counts, or a class for expanded clones, and some rows have none.

abundance	v_gene	j_gene	d_gene	CDR3aa	CDR3nt
.	TRBV7-8	TRBJ2-5	.	CASSIKKGVETQYF	TGTGCCAGCAGCATAAAAAAGGGTGTGGAGACCCAGTACTTC
few	TRBV11-2	TRBJ1-5	TRBD1	CASSLMTGQNQPQHF	TGTGCCAGCAGCTTAATGACGGGACAGAATCAGCCCCAGCATTTT
.	TRBV6-6	TRBJ2-7	.	CASSYTTGRDGYEQYF	TGTGCCAGCAGTTACACGACCGGGCGGGACGGGTACGAGCAGTACTTC
.	TRBV29-1	TRBJ2-3	TRBD2	CSVVLAGASSLTDTQYF	TGCAGCGTTGTGCTAGCGGGAGCTTCTTCCCTAACAGATACGCAGTATTTT
.	TRBV5-1	TRBJ1-1	.	CASSLGEGPWRTEAFF	TGCGCCAGCAGCTTGGGGGAGGGGCCTTGGAGGACTGAAGCTTTCTTT
.	TRBV29-1	TRBJ2-1	TRBD1	CSVEDLQGKGEQFF	TGCAGCGTTGAAGATCTACAGGGGAAGGGTGAGCAGTTCTTC
.	TRBV7-6	TRBJ2-7	.	CASSLEVGLDEQYF	TGTGCCAGCAGCTTAGAGGTAGGGCTGGACGAGCAGTACTTC
.	TRBV10-3	TRBJ2-2	TRBD1	CAISTTGGPNTGELFF	TGTGCCATCAGTACGACAGGGGGGCCGAACACCGGGGAGCTGTTTTTT
.	TRBV5-5	TRBJ1-2	TRBD1	CASSLDAGQGARDHGYTF	TGTGCCAGCAGCTTGGATGCCGGACAGGGGGCTAGAGACCATGGCTACACCTTC
.	TRBV5-1	TRBJ2-7	TRBD1	CASTPGDRDFYEQYF	TGCGCCAGCACCCCAGGGGACAGGGATTTCTACGAGCAGTACTTC
.	TRBV13	TRBJ2-7	TRBD2	CASSLGTSGFYEQYF	TGTGCCAGCAGCCTCGGGACTAGCGGTTTCTACGAGCAGTACTTC
.	TRBV2	TRBJ2-7	.	CASSDRISYEQYF	TGTGCCAGCAGTGACAGGATTTCCTACGAGCAGTACTTC
.	TRBV7-2	TRBJ2-3	.	CASSLAPQRRTDTQYF	TGTGCCAGCAGCTTAGCGCCCCAGCGTCGCACAGATACGCAGTATTTT
.	TRBV9	TRBJ2-1	TRBD1	CASSIRQGHGNEQFF	TGTGCCAGCAGCATCCGACAGGGCCACGGAAATGAGCAGTTCTTC
.	TRBV7-9	TRBJ2-1	TRBD2	CASSSAVIAGSYNEQFF	TGTGCCAGCAGCTCAGCCGTTATAGCGGGATCTTACAATGAGCAGTTCTTC
.	TRBV9	TRBJ2-3	.	CASSARGTQYF	TGTGCCAGCAGCGCCAGGGGAACGCAGTATTTT
.	TRBV4-1	TRBJ2-7	.	CASSQDPDGLAGYEQYF	TGCGCCAGCAGCCAAGACCCGGACGGCTTGGCGGGTTACGAGCAGTACTTC
.	TRBV27	TRBJ2-2	.	CASSFGGSGRGELFF	TGTGCCAGCAGTTTTGGCGGATCGGGACGAGGGGAGCTGTTTTTT
.	TRBV11-2	TRBJ2-7	.	CASSSVGLRGEGTYEQYF	TGTGCCAGCAGCTCAGTGGGGTTGCGGGGAGAAGGGACCTACGAGCAGTACTTC
.	TRBV9	TRBJ1-1	TRBD1	CASSGPRGQFEAFF	TGTGCCAGCAGCGGACCCAGGGGGCAGTTTGAAGCTTTCTTT
.	TRBV15	TRBJ2-7	.	CATSPGARYEQYF	TGTGCCACCAGCCCCGGAGCCCGGTACGAGCAGTACTTC
.	TRBV7-3	TRBJ2-7	.	CASSLSRDLEQYF	TGTGCCAGCAGCTTATCCCGGGACTTAGAGCAGTACTTC
.	TRBV5-1	TRBJ1-5	.	CASSLVPVNQPQHF	TGCGCCAGCAGCTTGGTGCCAGTCAATCAGCCCCAGCATTTT
.	TRBV7-9	TRBJ2-5	.	CASSTRSGTAQETQYF	TGTGCCAGCAGCACCCGATCCGGGACTGCACAAGAGACCCAGTACTTC
.	TRBV6-1	TRBJ2-2	TRBD2	CASSDLAANTGELFF	TGTGCCAGCAGTGACCTAGCGGCGAACACCGGGGAGCTGTTTTTT
.	TRBV27	TRBJ1-1	.	CASSLSVGQNTEAFF	TGTGCCAGCAGTTTATCGGTCGGACAGAACACTGAAGCTTTCTTT
few	TRBV28	TRBJ1-1	.	CASSFGNTEAFF	TGTGCCAGCAGTTTCGGAAACACTGAAGCTTTCTTT
.	TRBV9	TRBJ2-1	.	CASSAESVGFDEQFF	TGTGCCAGCAGCGCCGAGAGTGTGGGCTTCGATGAGCAGTTCTTC
once	TRBV27	TRBJ2-4	.	CASGSPKNIQYF	TGTGCCAGCGGGTCCCCCAAAAACATTCAGTACTTC
few	TRBV29-1	TRBJ2-1	TRBD2	CSVEERAGGSHEQFF	TGCAGCGTTGAAGAAAGGGCGGGAGGTTCACATGAGCAGTTCTTC
.	TRBV11-2	TRBJ2-7	.	CASNRPAGRYEQYF	TGTGCCAGCAACCGTCCCGCGGGAAGGTACGAGCAGTACTTC
.	TRBV19	TRBJ1-1	.	CASSIEPGMNTEAFF	TGTGCCAGTAGTATTGAGCCAGGCATGAACACTGAAGCTTTCTTT
.	TRBV30	TRBJ1-5	.	CAWSETPNQPQHF	TGTGCCTGGAGTGAGACCCCCAATCAGCCCCAGCATTTT
.	TRBV5-8	TRBJ2-1	TRBD2	CASSPGLAGGASYNEQFF	TGTGCCAGCAGCCCGGGACTAGCGGGAGGGGCCTCCTACAATGAGCAGTTCTTC
.	TRBV28	TRBJ1-4	.	CASSLLIRDEKLFF	TGTGCCAGCAGTTTATTAATCAGGGATGAAAAACTGTTTTTT
.	TRBV4-3	TRBJ2-7	TRBD2	CASSLLSGTHYEQYF	TGCGCCAGCAGCCTACTTAGCGGGACGCACTACGAGCAGTACTTC
.	TRBV29-1	TRBJ2-7	.	CSVRANFGEQYF	TGCAGCGTTAGGGCCAATTTCGGCGAGCAGTACTTC
.	TRBV6-6	TRBJ2-7	TRBD1	CASRESGQGSEQYF	TGTGCCAGCAGAGAGTCGGGACAGGGTTCCGAGCAGTACTTC
once	TRBV13	TRBJ2-1	TRBD2	CASSSGLAGEDEQFF	TGTGCCAGCAGCTCAGGACTAGCGGGAGAAGATGAGCAGTTCTTC
.	TRBV9	TRBJ1-1	TRBD1	CASSPQGGGPNTEAFF	TGTGCCAGCAGCCCTCAGGGAGGGGGCCCGAACACTGAAGCTTTCTTT
.	TRBV11-2	TRBJ1-3	.	CASSLEHSGNTIYF	TGTGCCAGCAGCTTAGAACACTCTGGAAACACCATATATTTT
many	TRBV27	TRBJ1-2	TRBD1	CASSLQAGTGDGYTF	TGTGCCAGCAGTTTACAGGCCGGGACAGGGGATGGCTACACCTTC
few	TRBV13	TRBJ1-1	.	CASSRTAMNTEAFF	TGTGCCAGCAGTCGAACAGCAATGAACACTGAAGCTTTCTTT
.	TRBV11-3	TRBJ2-7	.	CASSPRDRSYEQYF	TGTGCCAGCAGCCCTCGGGACCGATCCTACGAGCAGTACTTC
.	TRBV29-1	TRBJ2-2	.	CSVTGLAAGELFF	TGCAGCGTGACAGGTTTGGCAGCCGGGGAGCTGTTTTTT
.	TRBV7-2	TRBJ2-1	.	CASSRRGGESSYNEQFF	TGTGCCAGCAGCCGTCGGGGTGGTGAAAGCTCCTACAATGAGCAGTTCTTC